These 23 T cell receptor beta chains were all obtained from the same sample, sequenced in a study of T-cell memory formation after mild COVID-19. TCRdb processed the 5' RACE reads anew with MiXCR; each CDR3 protein has one entry. This table holds approximately 100,000 distinct CDR3 sequences, roughly 23% found once. Sequences were obtained from PBMCs or a T cell subset sorted from them (not recorded which). These receptors originate from a man between 18 and 29 years old who had mild COVID-19 (a few samples of this study predate the infection). Cell type and time point are not known.

As regards this clonotype: This CDR3 fails to terminate in the conserved phenylalanine or tryptophan, so it likely reflects a read error. No DNA is shown, since the ends of the CDR3 on it are uncertain; the CDR3 is the one TCRdb lists. The chain joins TRBV9 to TRBJ2-7; TRBD1, the D gene given by the table, was not confirmed from the DNA. With termini counted, the CDR3 has 12 amino acids. Germline CDR1 is SGDLS and CDR2 is YYNGEE. The CDR3 loop reads CASSVFPGQGRL.

This clonotype has a handful of counts. The CDR3 nucleotides are TGTGCCAGCAGCCCATCAGGGTCGTTCGGGGATACGCAGTATTTT. It encodes CASSPSGSFGDTQYF. The J gene is TRBJ2-3, the V gene TRBV7-3, with a tentative D call TRBD1 (5 bases). The CDR3 loop spans 15 amino acids. The V end lost 5 bases, the J end lost 6 bases, and 18 bases lay between the germline ends. Germline V gives CDR1 SGHTA, CDR2 FQGTGA. Using reference TRBV7-3 and TRBJ2-3 for the parts outside the CDR3, the full variable domain is GAGVSQTPSNKVTEKGKYVELRCDPISGHTALYWYRQSLGQGPEFLIYFQGTGAADDSGLPNDRFFAVRPEGSVSTLKIQRTERGDSAVYLCASSPSGSFGDTQYFGPGTRLTVL.

This chain joins TRBV4-2 and TRBJ2-7; D remains ambiguous. V was clipped by 0 bases and J by 6 bases, with 12 bases between them. CDR1 and CDR2 from the germline V gene are LGHNA and YNFKEQ. The CDR3 is made up of 14 amino acids. The CDR3 bases are TGTGCCAGCAGCCAAGAATACCCAGGCGCCGAGCAGTACGTC. This codes for CASSQEYPGAEQYV.

The rearrangement links TRBV10-1 to TRBJ2-3, with 7 nucleotides matching TRBD2. This CDR3 contains 14 residues. Germline lookup yields CDR1 WNHNN and CDR2 SYGVQD (reference sequence). V was clipped by 6 bases and J by 2 bases; unmatched bases: 5. The CDR3 sequence is CASSGGFLTDTQYF. Written as DNA, the CDR3 is TGCGCCAGCAGCGGGGGGTTCCTCACAGATACGCAGTATTTT.

The genes are TRBV4-1 and TRBJ2-4, with TRBD1 matching 9 bases. CDR1 and CDR2 (germline): MGHRA, YSYEKL. The CDR3 extends over 15 amino acids. J lost 8 bases, V lost 1 base, and 6 bases had no gene match. In DNA form, the CDR3 reads TGCGCCAGCAGCCAAGGGGACAGGGTCAGGGACATTCAGTACTTC. Amino acid sequence: CASSQGDRVRDIQYF.

This clonotype turned up a few times. The DNA for the CDR3 is TGTGCCAGCAGCCAGTTCGAGGGAGTCGGCGAGCAGTACTTC. As protein: CASSQFEGVGEQYF. J is TRBJ2-7 and V is TRBV7-9; tentatively, D is TRBD2 (5 bases). Trimming pared 5 bases from V and 6 bases from J, leaving 17 bases between. CDR1 and CDR2 (germline): SEHNR, FQNEAQ (reference sequence). CDR3 length: 14 amino acids.

The rearrangement joins TRBV9 to TRBJ2-7, with 9 bases aligning to TRBD1. Germline V gene sequence: CDR1 SGDLS, CDR2 YYNGEE. This CDR3 contains 15 residues. Germline trimming cut 5 bases from V and 2 bases from J; bases unmatched to any gene: 8. This chain's CDR3 is CASSPPGQGTYEQYF. The CDR3 DNA follows: TGTGCCAGCAGTCCACCGGGACAGGGAACCTACGAGCAGTACTTC. Based on the CDR3 plus reference TRBV9 and TRBJ2-7, the full variable domain is DSGVTQTPKHLITATGQRVTLRCSPRSGDLSVYWYQQSLDQGLQFLIQYYNGEERAKGNILERFSAQQFPDLHSELNLSSLELGDSALYFCASSPPGQGTYEQYFGPGTRLTVT.

This clonotype was seen more than once but under ten times. This chain uses TRBV6-2 or TRBV6-3 with TRBJ1-6; 9 positions agree with TRBD1. The CDR3 totals 15 residues. After removal of 2 bases from V and 11 bases from J, the junction contained 7 bases not matched to a gene. Germline V CDR1 and CDR2: MNHEY, SVGEGT. CDR3 coding DNA: TGTGCCAGCAGTTACGCGGACAGGGGTCTGACACCCCTCCACTTT. Protein product: CASSYADRGLTPLHF.

This chain joins TRBV6-6 and TRBJ2-3; D is perhaps TRBD2 (6 bases). Germline-derived CDR1 and CDR2 are MNHNY and SVGAGI (reference sequence). The length of the CDR3 is 16 residues. V was trimmed by 0 bases and J by 4 bases, leaving 14 bases between them. The CDR3 nucleotides are TGTGCCAGCAGTTACTCCAGGGAGGTTAAGGCAGATACGCAGTATTTT. The encoded protein is CASSYSREVKADTQYF.

The chain uses TRBV6-5 and TRBJ1-1; D gene unclear. Germline CDR1 and CDR2: MNHEY and SVGAGI. V gave up 5 bases and J gave up 6 bases, with 10 bases separating them. The CDR3 spans 12 residues. CDR3 DNA: TGTGCCAGCAGTGCCTCCCCCCCTGAAGCTTTCTTT. Encoded protein: CASSASPPEAFF.

The chain combines TRBV6-2 or TRBV6-3 with TRBJ2-2, with D perhaps matching TRBD1 (6 bases). Germline CDR1 MNHEY, CDR2 SVGEGT. V was trimmed by 0 bases and J by 4 bases, leaving 12 bases between them. CDR3 length equals 16 residues. CDR3 protein: CASSYSPRGTTGELFF. Written as DNA, the CDR3 is TGTGCCAGCAGTTACTCGCCCAGGGGCACCACCGGGGAGCTGTTTTTT.

In regard to this clonotype: Since a much larger clone is just one base distant, this may be a read error. This chain links TRBV2 with TRBJ1-1; no definite D call. The CDR3 spans 12 residues. V lost 8 bases to trimming and J lost 4 bases, with 11 bases between them. Germline V gene lookup returns CDR1 SNHLY and CDR2 FYNNEI. The CDR3 sequence: CASLYGITEAFF. The DNA for the CDR3 is TGTGCCAGCCTATACGGGATCACTGAAGCTTTCTTT.

The chain employs TRBV12-5 and TRBJ1-1; TRBD1 matches 10 bases. This CDR3 has 14 amino acids. With 3 bases clipped from V and 7 bases from J, the junction kept 5 bases outside the gene matches. Germline V CDR1 and CDR2: LGHNT, FRNRAP. Here the CDR3 DNA reads TGTGCTAGTGGTTTTGGGACAGGGGTCCTTGAAGCTTTCTTT. As protein: CASGFGTGVLEAFF.

CDR3 loop: CASIPPSGPYEQYF. The DNA of the CDR3 is TGTGCCAGCATACCCCCTTCGGGACCCTACGAGCAGTACTTC. The chain is built from TRBV7-9 and TRBJ2-7; D is tentatively TRBD1 or TRBD2 (5 bases each). Trimming took 7 bases from V and 2 from J, leaving 15 bases between them. The CDR3 has 14 residues. Germline V gene lookup returns CDR1 SEHNR and CDR2 FQNEAQ (reference sequence).

The chain links TRBV3-1 to TRBJ2-3; D is perhaps TRBD1 (7 bases). Germline CDR1 reads LGHDT; CDR2 reads YNNKEL (reference sequence). V was cut by 6 bases and J by 2 bases, with 36 bases left in between. The CDR3 has 22 residues. The CDR3 here is CASSRRQGDLPYLALSTDTQYF. CDR3 in DNA: TGTGCCAGCAGTCGCAGGCAGGGGGACTTGCCGTACCTGGCACTATCCACAGATACGCAGTATTTT.

The chain couples TRBV7-2 to TRBJ1-2; a possible D gene is TRBD1 (5 bases). Germline assignment: CDR1 SGHTA and CDR2 FQGNSA. V dropped 1 base and J dropped 2 bases, with 11 bases sitting between them. The CDR3 consists of 15 residues. The CDR3 loop is CASSLGRGGNYGYTF. CDR3 bases: TGTGCCAGCAGCTTAGGTCGGGGGGGAAACTATGGCTACACCTTC.

V and J are TRBV12-3 or TRBV12-4 and TRBJ2-7; possibly TRBD2 for D (6 bases). CDR3 length equals 14 residues. V was clipped by 2 bases and J by 3 bases, with 11 bases between them. The CDR3 loop is CASSLTSSDYEQYF. The CDR3 DNA follows: TGTGCCAGCAGTTTAACTTCTAGCGACTACGAGCAGTACTTC.

This clonotype was recorded a few times. The chain couples TRBV5-1 to TRBJ2-5; perhaps TRBD1 as D (6 bases). Trimming took 5 bases from V and 5 from J, leaving 19 bases between them. This CDR3 contains 15 residues. Germline values: CDR1 SGHRS, CDR2 YFSETQ. The CDR3 is CASSLTTSGDETQYF. CDR3 coding DNA: TGCGCCAGCAGTTTAACGACCTCAGGGGACGAGACCCAGTACTTC.

This chain uses TRBV4-2 with TRBJ1-6, with D tentatively TRBD1 (5 bases). V lost 5 bases and J 5 bases, leaving 10 bases between the germline ends. The CDR3 is 14 amino acids. The germline gives CDR1 LGHNA, CDR2 YNFKEQ. The CDR3 is CASSGGRDNSPLHF. In DNA form, the CDR3 reads TGTGCCAGCAGCGGAGGCAGGGATAATTCACCCCTCCACTTT.

Only a few counts were recorded for this clonotype. The J gene is TRBJ1-1, the V gene TRBV12-2; TRBD1, the table's D call, lacks a check against the DNA. TRBV12-2 corresponds to a pseudogene. The CDR3 has 21 residues. CDR3: CASRLAPRSRIRGAVNTEAFF. The CDR3 region has the DNA TGTGCAAGTCGCTTAGCGCCAAGAAGCCGAATAAGGGGCGCGGTGAACACTGAAGCTTTCTTT.

A word on this clonotype: Compared with germline, one end of the junction differs, possibly owing to a read error. The chain uses TRBV4-3 and TRBJ1-1; D is unresolved. Germline assignment: CDR1 LGHNA and CDR2 YSLEER. CDR3 length: 14 residues. The CDR3 coding sequence is TGCGCCAGCAGCCAAGACATGGGAAACACTGAAGCTTTATTT. Translated, it gives CASSQDMGNTEALF.

As for this clonotype: This may be a read error: a much more frequent sequence differs by one nucleotide. V and J are TRBV6-5 and TRBJ2-5; either TRBD1 or TRBD2 may supply D (5 bases each). Germline-derived CDR1 and CDR2 are MNHEY and SVGAGI. There are 13 residues in the CDR3. DNA of the CDR3: TGTGCCAGCACCCGAGGGGAGCAAGAGACCAAGTACTTC. Residues: CASTRGEQETKYF.

The sample holds a few counts of this clonotype. The chain recombines TRBV12-5 with TRBJ2-3; D may match TRBD1 or TRBD2 (5 bases each). Germline V CDR1 and CDR2: LGHNT, FRNRAP. CDR3 length: 15 residues. V shed 0 bases and J shed 3 bases, with 10 bases lying between them. CDR3 in amino acids: CASGLVGRRTDTQYF. The CDR3 DNA reads TGTGCTAGTGGTTTGGTGGGACGTAGGACAGATACGCAGTATTTT.